The 21 T cell receptor beta chains given below trace back to one sample, sequenced in a study of graft-versus-host responses after intestinal transplantation. Libraries were prepared by immunoSEQ multiplex PCR; TCRdb keeps only in-frame clonotypes and omits some of them. The sample includes some 6,700 clones, 70% to 90% of them seen just once. The source material was PBMCs, sampled about 12 weeks after transplant. The receptor set was obtained from a human patient who received an intestinal transplant, so some T cells may come from the graft donor.

The rearrangement links TRBV5-3 to TRBJ1-5; 9 bases fit TRBD1. TRBV5-3 is an open reading frame whose function is uncertain. The CDR3 has 17 amino acids. V was pared by 2 bases and J by 0 bases, with 6 bases of the junction left unmatched. In nucleotides, the CDR3 is TGTGCCAGAAGCTTCCCGAACAGGGGGCATAGCAATCAGCCCCAGCATTTT. Translating gives CARSFPNRGHSNQPQHF.

V and J are TRBV2 and TRBJ2-7, with D perhaps assigned TRBD1 or TRBD2 (6 bases each). Per the germline V gene, CDR1 is SNHLY and CDR2 is FYNNEI. Trimming removed 4 bases at V and 7 bases at J, with 14 bases between. This CDR3 spans 13 amino acids. CDR3 DNA sequence: TGTGCCAGCAGTGTGGGGGGCTCCTTAGAGCAGTACTTC. This codes for CASSVGGSLEQYF. Using reference TRBV2 and TRBJ2-7 for the parts outside the CDR3, the full variable domain is EPEVTQTPSHQVTQMGQEVILRCVPISNHLYFYWYRQILGQKVEFLVSFYNNEISEKSEIFDDQFSVERPDGSNFTLKIRSTKLEDSAMYFCASSVGGSLEQYFGPGTRLTVT.

The rearrangement links TRBV19 to TRBJ2-1, with TRBD2 matching 8 bases. V gave up 0 bases and J gave up 9 bases; unmatched junction bases: 10. The CDR3 has 16 residues. Germline-derived CDR1 and CDR2 are LNHDA and SQIVND (reference sequence). CDR3 sequence: CASSIDGAGERSEQFF. The CDR3 DNA follows: TGTGCCAGTAGTATAGACGGAGCGGGAGAGAGAAGTGAGCAGTTCTTC.

The genes are TRBV28 and TRBJ2-2; TRBD1 matches 8 bases. Germline-derived CDR1 and CDR2 are MDHEN and SYDVKM. V lost 4 bases, J lost 2 bases, and 12 bases stayed unmatched. The CDR3 has 18 residues. CDR3 residues: CASSSGRWGQDNTGELFF. In DNA form, the CDR3 reads TGTGCCAGCAGTTCTGGTAGGTGGGGACAGGACAACACCGGGGAGCTGTTTTTT.

CDR3 sequence: CASSPRGDETQYF. DNA of the CDR3: TGTGCCAGCAGCCCTCGAGGGGATGAGACCCAGTACTTC. This rearrangement joins TRBV11-3 to TRBJ2-5; possibly TRBD1 or TRBD2 for D (5 bases each). CDR1 and CDR2 from the germline V gene are SGHNT and YENEEA. This CDR3 has 13 amino acids. Trimming cost V 5 bases and J 5 bases, with 12 bases left between them.

The genes are TRBV6-5 and TRBJ1-2; no definite D call. The CDR3 is 14 residues long. Between the trimmed V and J ends, which lost 2 bases and 8 bases, there was a span of 15 bases. The germline CDR1 and CDR2 sequences are MNHEY and SVGAGI. Here the CDR3 DNA reads TGTGCCAGCAGTTACAGGCCACAGATAGGGGGCTACACCTTC. It is translated as CASSYRPQIGGYTF.

V is TRBV28 and J is TRBJ1-2, with TRBD1 identical over 7 bases. There are 13 residues in the CDR3. The V gene's germline CDR1 is MDHEN and CDR2 SYDVKM. The trim removed 6 bases at V and 7 bases at J, leaving 8 bases unmatched. The CDR3: CASRNTGDSGYTF. The CDR3 DNA follows: TGTGCCAGCAGAAACACAGGGGACTCTGGCTACACCTTC.

V usage is TRBV5-1 and J usage is TRBJ2-2; 11 positions agree with TRBD2. The CDR3 has 20 residues. Germline V CDR1 and CDR2: SGHRS, YFSETQ. V lost 4 bases and J lost 1; bases outside the gene matches: 15. The CDR3, as DNA: TGCGCCAGCAGCCTACCAGCTGACCAGACTAGCGGGGAGAACACCGGGGAGCTGTTTTTT. It is translated as CASSLPADQTSGENTGELFF. Using reference TRBV5-1 and TRBJ2-2 for the parts outside the CDR3, the full variable domain is KAGVTQTPRYLIKTRGQQVTLSCSPISGHRSVSWYQQTPGQGLQFLFEYFSETQRNKGNFPGRFSGRQFSNSRSEMNVSTLELGDSALYLCASSLPADQTSGENTGELFFGEGSRLTVL.

The gene calls are TRBV28 and TRBJ1-5; weak D call: TRBD1 (6 bases). In germline, CDR1 is MDHEN, CDR2 SYDVKM. The CDR3 extends over 15 amino acids. V shed 9 bases and J shed 0 bases, with 15 bases lying between them. CDR3 nucleotides: TGTGCCAGTAACCCCCAGGGGTATAGCAATCAGCCCCAGCATTTT. This encodes CASNPQGYSNQPQHF.

The chain couples TRBV6-1 to TRBJ2-7, with a weak D call TRBD1 (6 bases). The V end lost 6 bases, the J end lost 3 bases, and 15 bases lay between the germline ends. The CDR3 runs to 14 residues. Germline assignment: CDR1 MNHNS and CDR2 SASEGT. CDR3 region: CASSELGRGYEQYF. In DNA, the CDR3 is TGTGCCAGCAGCGAATTGGGCAGGGGCTACGAGCAGTACTTC.

The V and J genes are TRBV10-3 and TRBJ1-3; D is perhaps TRBD1 (6 bases). The V and J ends lost 6 bases and 2 bases respectively, with 11 bases between them. This CDR3 comprises 14 residues. Germline loops: CDR1 ENHRY, CDR2 SYGVKD. This CDR3 is CAISDRSPGNTIYF. CDR3 DNA sequence: TGTGCCATCAGCGACAGGAGCCCTGGAAACACCATATATTTT.

The chain couples TRBV19 to TRBJ2-7; 7 bases are shared with TRBD2. Trimming at V came to 3 bases and at J to 0 bases, leaving 14 bases not matched to a gene. The germline CDR1 and CDR2 sequences are LNHDA and SQIVND (reference sequence). The CDR3 has 18 amino acids. The CDR3 protein is CASSIRAPTSMGSYEQYV. The DNA of the CDR3 is TGTGCCAGTAGTATCCGAGCCCCGACTAGCATGGGCTCCTACGAGCAGTACGTC.

V gene TRBV2 combines with J gene TRBJ1-1; D is possibly TRBD1 (5 bases). Trimming cost V 9 bases and J 1 base, with 21 bases left between them. Germline V gene lookup returns CDR1 SNHLY and CDR2 FYNNEI. This CDR3 is built from 16 residues. The CDR3 sequence: CARDFGAPTGNTEAFF. CDR3 bases: TGTGCCAGGGACTTCGGGGCCCCCACGGGGAACACTGAAGCTTTCTTT.

The rearrangement links TRBV2 to TRBJ2-1, with 10 bases identical to TRBD2. Germline values: CDR1 SNHLY, CDR2 FYNNEI. The trim removed 4 bases at V and 12 bases at J, leaving 9 bases unmatched. The CDR3 consists of 14 residues. The CDR3 sequence is CASSGLAGDLGQFF. CDR3 coding DNA: TGTGCCAGCAGTGGGCTAGCGGGAGACTTGGGGCAGTTCTTC.

The chain is built from TRBV29-1 and TRBJ2-7; D may correspond to TRBD1 or TRBD2 (6 bases each). Trimming pared 4 bases from V and 5 bases from J, leaving 21 bases between. CDR3 length: 15 amino acids. Germline CDR1 SQVTM, CDR2 ANQGSEA. The CDR3 here is CSVGLPGAGHDEQYF. The CDR3 bases are TGCAGCGTTGGTCTACCCGGTGCGGGACACGACGAGCAGTACTTC.

The genes are TRBV6-1 and TRBJ2-5, with 9 bases lining up with TRBD2. V shed 5 bases and J 5 bases; nucleotides not matched to a gene: 9. CDR3 length equals 15 residues. In germline, CDR1 is MNHNS, CDR2 SASEGT. In nucleotides, the CDR3 is TGTGCCAGCAGTCTAGCGGGGACTGCGGGGGAGACCCAGTACTTC. This sequence encodes CASSLAGTAGETQYF.

The chain employs TRBV6-5 and TRBJ2-3; perhaps TRBD2 as D (5 bases). V dropped 2 bases and J dropped 6 bases, with 6 bases sitting between them. This CDR3 is built from 12 residues. Germline loops: CDR1 MNHEY, CDR2 SVGAGI. The CDR3 spells CASSYTGDTQYF. DNA of the CDR3: TGTGCCAGCAGTTACACGGGGGATACGCAGTATTTT.

The chain uses TRBV11-2 and TRBJ1-1; maybe TRBD1 (6 bases). Germline CDR1 reads SGHAT; CDR2 reads FQNNGV. V was trimmed by 7 bases and J by 7 bases, leaving 16 bases between them. There are 13 residues in the CDR3. CDR3 sequence: CASNPLGGSEAFF. The CDR3 DNA sequence: TGTGCCAGCAACCCCCTGGGGGGCAGTGAAGCTTTCTTT. Filled out from reference TRBV11-2 and TRBJ1-1, the complete variable domain reads EAGVAQSPRYKIIEKRQSVAFWCNPISGHATLYWYQQILGQGPKLLIQFQNNGVVDDSQLPKDRFSAERLKGVDSTLKIQPAKLEDSAVYLCASNPLGGSEAFFGQGTRLTVV.

This rearrangement joins TRBV7-9 to TRBJ1-2; a weak D match, TRBD1 (5 bases). The CDR3 contains 14 residues. Germline-derived CDR1 and CDR2 are SEHNR and FQNEAQ (reference sequence). V lost 5 bases and J 4 bases, leaving 14 bases between the germline ends. CDR3 sequence reads: CASSPLGGGYGYTF. CDR3 sequence (DNA): TGTGCCAGCAGCCCCTTGGGGGGGGGCTATGGCTACACCTTC.

The chain couples TRBV7-9 to TRBJ2-1; 11 positions match TRBD2. CDR3 length equals 15 residues. V lost 5 bases and J lost 4; bases outside the gene matches: 4. Germline CDR1 and CDR2: SEHNR and FQNEAQ (reference sequence). The CDR3 loop is CASSPTSGIYNEQFF. As DNA, the CDR3 is TGTGCCAGCAGCCCGACTAGCGGGATTTACAATGAGCAGTTCTTC.

The chain is built from TRBV28 and TRBJ1-5; D is undetermined. Germline CDR1 and CDR2: MDHEN and SYDVKM. CDR3 length equals 13 residues. Trimming took off 3 bases at V and 2 bases at J, with 5 bases between the two ends. CDR3 in DNA: TGTGCCAGCAGTTTGATTGGCAATCAGCCCCAGCATTTT. Translation gives CASSLIGNQPQHF.